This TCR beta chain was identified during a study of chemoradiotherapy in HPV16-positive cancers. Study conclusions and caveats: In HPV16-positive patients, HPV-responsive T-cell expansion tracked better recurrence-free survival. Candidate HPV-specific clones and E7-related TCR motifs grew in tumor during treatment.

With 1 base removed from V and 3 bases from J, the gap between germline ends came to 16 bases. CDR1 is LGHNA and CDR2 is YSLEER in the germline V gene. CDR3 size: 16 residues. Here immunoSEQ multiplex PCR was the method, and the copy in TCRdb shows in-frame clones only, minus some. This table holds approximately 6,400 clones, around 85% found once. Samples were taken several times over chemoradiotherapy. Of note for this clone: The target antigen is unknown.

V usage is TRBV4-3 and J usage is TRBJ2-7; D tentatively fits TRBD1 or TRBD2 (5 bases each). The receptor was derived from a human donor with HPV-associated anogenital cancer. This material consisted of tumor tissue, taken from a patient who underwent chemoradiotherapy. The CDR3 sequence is CASSQASSGALYEQYF. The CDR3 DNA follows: TGCGCCAGCAGCCAAGCTAGCAGTGGGGCCCTCTACGAGCAGTACTTC.